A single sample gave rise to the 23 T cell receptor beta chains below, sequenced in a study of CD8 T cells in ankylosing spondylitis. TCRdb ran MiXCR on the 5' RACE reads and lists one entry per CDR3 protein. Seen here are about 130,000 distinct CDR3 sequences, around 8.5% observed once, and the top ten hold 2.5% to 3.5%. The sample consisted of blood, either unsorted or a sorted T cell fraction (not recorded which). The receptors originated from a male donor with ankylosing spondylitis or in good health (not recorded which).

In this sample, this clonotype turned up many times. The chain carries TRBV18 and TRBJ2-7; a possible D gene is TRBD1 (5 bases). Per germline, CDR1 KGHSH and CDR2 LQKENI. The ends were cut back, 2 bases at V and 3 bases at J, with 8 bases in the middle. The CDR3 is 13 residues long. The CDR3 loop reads CASSPLDSYEQYF. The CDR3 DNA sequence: TGTGCCAGCTCACCATTAGACAGCTACGAGCAGTACTTC.

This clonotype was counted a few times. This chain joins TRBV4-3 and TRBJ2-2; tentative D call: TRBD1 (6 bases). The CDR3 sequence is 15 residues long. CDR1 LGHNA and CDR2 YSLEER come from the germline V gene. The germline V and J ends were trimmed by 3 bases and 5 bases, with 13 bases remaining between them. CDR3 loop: CASSQTGTPTGELFF. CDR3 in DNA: TGCGCCAGCAGCCAGACCGGGACACCAACCGGGGAGCTGTTTTTT.

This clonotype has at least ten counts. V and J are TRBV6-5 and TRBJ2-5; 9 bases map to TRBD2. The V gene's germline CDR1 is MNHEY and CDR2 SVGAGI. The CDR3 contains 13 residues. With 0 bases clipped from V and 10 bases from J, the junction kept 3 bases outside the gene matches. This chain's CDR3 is CASSYSRLAVQYF. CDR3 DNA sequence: TGTGCCAGCAGTTACTCGAGACTAGCGGTCCAGTACTTC.

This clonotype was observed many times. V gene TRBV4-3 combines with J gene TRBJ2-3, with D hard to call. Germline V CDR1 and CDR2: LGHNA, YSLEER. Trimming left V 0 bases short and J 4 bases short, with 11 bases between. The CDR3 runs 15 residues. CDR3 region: CASSQDGIHADTQYF. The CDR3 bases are TGCGCCAGCAGCCAAGATGGGATCCACGCAGATACGCAGTATTTT.

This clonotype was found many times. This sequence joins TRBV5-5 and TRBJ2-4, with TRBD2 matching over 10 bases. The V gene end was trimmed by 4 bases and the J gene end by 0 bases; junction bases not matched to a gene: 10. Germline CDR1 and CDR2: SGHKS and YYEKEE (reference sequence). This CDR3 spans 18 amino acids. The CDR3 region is CASSTGLADYIAKNIQYF. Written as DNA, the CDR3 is TGTGCCAGCAGCACCGGACTAGCGGATTATATAGCCAAAAACATTCAGTACTTC.

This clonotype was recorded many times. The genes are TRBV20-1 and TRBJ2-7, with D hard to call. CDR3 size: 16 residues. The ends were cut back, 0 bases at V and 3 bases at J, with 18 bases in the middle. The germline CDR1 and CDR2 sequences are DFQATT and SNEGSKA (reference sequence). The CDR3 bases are TGCAGTGCTAGAGAAAGACCTGAAATGACGGACTACGAGCAGTACTTC. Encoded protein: CSARERPEMTDYEQYF.

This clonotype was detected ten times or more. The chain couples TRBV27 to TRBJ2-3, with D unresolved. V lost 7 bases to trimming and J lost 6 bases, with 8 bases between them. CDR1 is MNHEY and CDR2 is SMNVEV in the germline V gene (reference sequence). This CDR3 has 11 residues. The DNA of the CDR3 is TGTGCCAGCATCCTTCTTGATACGCAGTATTTT. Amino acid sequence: CASILLDTQYF.

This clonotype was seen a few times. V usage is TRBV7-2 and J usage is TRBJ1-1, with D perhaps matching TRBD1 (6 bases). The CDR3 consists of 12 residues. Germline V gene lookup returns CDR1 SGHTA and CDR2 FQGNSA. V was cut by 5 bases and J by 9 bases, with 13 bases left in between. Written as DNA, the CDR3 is TGTGCCAGCAGCCACGCCAGGGGTAAAGCTTTCTTT. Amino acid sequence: CASSHARGKAFF.

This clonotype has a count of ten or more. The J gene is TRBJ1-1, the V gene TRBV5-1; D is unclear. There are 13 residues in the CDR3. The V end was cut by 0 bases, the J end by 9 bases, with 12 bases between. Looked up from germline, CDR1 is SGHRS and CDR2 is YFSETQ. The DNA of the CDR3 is TGCGCCAGCAGCTTGGACTCCGGCCTCAAAGCTTTCTTT. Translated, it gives CASSLDSGLKAFF.

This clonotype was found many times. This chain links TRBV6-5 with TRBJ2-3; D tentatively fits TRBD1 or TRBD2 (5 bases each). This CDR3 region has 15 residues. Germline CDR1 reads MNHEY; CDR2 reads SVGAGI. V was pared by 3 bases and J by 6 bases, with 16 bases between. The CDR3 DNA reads TGTGCCAGCAGTTATAGGGGCAGGGAGTGGGATACGCAGTATTTT. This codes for CASSYRGREWDTQYF.

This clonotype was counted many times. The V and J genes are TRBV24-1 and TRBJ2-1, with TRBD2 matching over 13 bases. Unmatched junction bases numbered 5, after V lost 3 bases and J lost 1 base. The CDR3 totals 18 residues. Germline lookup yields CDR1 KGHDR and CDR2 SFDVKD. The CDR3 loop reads CATSDAGTSGKSYNEQFF. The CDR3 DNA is TGTGCCACCAGTGATGCCGGGACTAGCGGGAAATCCTACAATGAGCAGTTCTTC.

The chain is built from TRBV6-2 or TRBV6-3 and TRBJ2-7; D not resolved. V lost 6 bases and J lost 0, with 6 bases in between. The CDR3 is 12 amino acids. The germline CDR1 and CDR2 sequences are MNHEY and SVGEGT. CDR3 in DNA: TGTGCCAGCAGAGCGTTCTCCTACGAGCAGTACTTC. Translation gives CASRAFSYEQYF.

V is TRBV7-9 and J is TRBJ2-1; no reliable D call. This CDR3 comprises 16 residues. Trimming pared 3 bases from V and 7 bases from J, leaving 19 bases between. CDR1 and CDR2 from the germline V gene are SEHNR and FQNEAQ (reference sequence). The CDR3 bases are TGTGCCAGCAGCTTCAGCCCGTCGACCCTAAGGAATGAGCAGTTCTTC. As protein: CASSFSPSTLRNEQFF.

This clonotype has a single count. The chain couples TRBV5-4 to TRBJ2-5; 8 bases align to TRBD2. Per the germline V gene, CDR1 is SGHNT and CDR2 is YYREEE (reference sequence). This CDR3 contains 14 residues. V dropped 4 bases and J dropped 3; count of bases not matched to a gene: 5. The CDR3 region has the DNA TGTGCCAGCAGCCTCACTAGCGGTGAAGAGACCCAGTACTTC. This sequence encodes CASSLTSGEETQYF. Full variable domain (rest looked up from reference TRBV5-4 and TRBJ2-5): ETGVTQSPTHLIKTRGQQVTLRCSSQSGHNTVSWYQQALGQGPQFIFQYYREEENGRGNFPPRFSGLQFPNYSSELNVNALELDDSALYLCASSLTSGEETQYFGPGTRLLVL.

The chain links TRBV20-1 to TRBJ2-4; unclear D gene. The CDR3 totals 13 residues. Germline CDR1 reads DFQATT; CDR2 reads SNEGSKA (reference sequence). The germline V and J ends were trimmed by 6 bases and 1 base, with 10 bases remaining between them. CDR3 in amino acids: CSALRVAKNIQYF. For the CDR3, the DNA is TGCAGTGCCCTACGAGTGGCCAAAAACATTCAGTACTTC.

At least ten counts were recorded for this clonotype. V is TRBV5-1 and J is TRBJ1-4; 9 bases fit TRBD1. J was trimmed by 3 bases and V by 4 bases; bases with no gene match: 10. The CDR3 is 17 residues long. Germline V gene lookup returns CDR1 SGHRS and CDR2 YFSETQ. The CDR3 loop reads CASSHYSTGGANEKLFF. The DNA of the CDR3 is TGCGCCAGCAGCCATTACTCGACAGGGGGTGCTAATGAAAAACTGTTTTTT.

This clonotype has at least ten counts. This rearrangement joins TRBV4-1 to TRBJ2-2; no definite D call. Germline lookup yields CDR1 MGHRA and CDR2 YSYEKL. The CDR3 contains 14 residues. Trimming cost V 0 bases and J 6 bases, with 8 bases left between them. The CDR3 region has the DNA TGCGCCAGCAGCCAAGATAGGCCAGCCGGGGAGCTGTTTTTT. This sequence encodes CASSQDRPAGELFF.

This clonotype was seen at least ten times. This CDR3 reads CASSLAVSSDEQFF. CDR3 in DNA: TGTGCCAGCAGCTTGGCTGTTAGCTCAGATGAGCAGTTCTTC. J is TRBJ2-1 and V is TRBV5-6; D gene uncertain. CDR1 SGHDT and CDR2 YYEEEE come from the germline V gene. V lost 0 bases and J 8 bases, leaving 12 bases between the germline ends. The length of the CDR3 is 14 residues. The entire variable domain, with the rest obtained from reference TRBV5-6 and TRBJ2-1, is as follows: DAGVTQSPTHLIKTRGQQVTLRCSPKSGHDTVSWYQQALGQGPQFIFQYYEEEERQRGNFPDRFSGHQFPNYSSELNVNALLLGDSALYLCASSLAVSSDEQFFGPGTRLTVL.

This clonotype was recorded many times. The CDR3 sequence is CASRPQRYTEAFF. In DNA form, the CDR3 reads TGTGCCAGCAGACCACAGAGGTACACTGAAGCTTTCTTT. The gene calls are TRBV7-2 and TRBJ1-1, with D unclear. The V end lost 6 bases, the J end lost 3 bases, and 11 bases lay between the germline ends. The CDR3 has 13 residues. Germline-derived CDR1 and CDR2 are SGHTA and FQGNSA.

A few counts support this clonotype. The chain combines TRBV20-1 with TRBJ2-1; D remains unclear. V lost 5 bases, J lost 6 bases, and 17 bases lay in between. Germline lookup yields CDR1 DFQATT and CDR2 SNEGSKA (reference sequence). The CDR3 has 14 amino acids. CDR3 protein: CSAHPSRSPNEQFF. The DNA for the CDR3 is TGCAGTGCTCATCCTTCAAGGTCCCCCAATGAGCAGTTCTTC.

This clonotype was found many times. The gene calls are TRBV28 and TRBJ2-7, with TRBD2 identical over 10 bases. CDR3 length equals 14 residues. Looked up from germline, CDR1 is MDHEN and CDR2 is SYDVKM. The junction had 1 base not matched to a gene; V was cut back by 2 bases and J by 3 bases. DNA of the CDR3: TGTGCCAGCAGTTTAAGCGGGAGGGACTACGAGCAGTACTTC. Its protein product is CASSLSGRDYEQYF.

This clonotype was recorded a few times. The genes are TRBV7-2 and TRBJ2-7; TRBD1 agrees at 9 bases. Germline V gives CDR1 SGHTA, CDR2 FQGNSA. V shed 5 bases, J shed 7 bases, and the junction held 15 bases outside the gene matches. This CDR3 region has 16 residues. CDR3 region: CASSPAPTGGRDEQYF. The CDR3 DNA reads TGTGCCAGCAGCCCAGCCCCCACAGGGGGCCGGGATGAGCAGTACTTC.

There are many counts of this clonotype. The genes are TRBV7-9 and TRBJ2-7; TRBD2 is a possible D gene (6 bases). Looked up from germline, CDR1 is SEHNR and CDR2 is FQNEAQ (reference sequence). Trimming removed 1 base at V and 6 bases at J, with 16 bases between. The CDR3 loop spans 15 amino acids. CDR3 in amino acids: CASSLGQGGFSEQYF. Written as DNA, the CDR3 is TGTGCCAGCAGCTTAGGGCAGGGAGGCTTTAGCGAGCAGTACTTC.